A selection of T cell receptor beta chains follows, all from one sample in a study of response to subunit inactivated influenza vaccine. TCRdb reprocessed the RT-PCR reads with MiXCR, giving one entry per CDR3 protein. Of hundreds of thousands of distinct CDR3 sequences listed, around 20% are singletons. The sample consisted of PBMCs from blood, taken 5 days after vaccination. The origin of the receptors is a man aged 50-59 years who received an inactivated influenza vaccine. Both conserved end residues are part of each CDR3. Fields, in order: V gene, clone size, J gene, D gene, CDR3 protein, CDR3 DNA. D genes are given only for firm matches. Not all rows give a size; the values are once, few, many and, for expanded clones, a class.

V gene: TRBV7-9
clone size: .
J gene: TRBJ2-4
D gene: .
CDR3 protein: CASGRGGKNIQYF
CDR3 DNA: TGTGCCAGCGGTCGGGGTGGCAAAAACATTCAGTACTTC

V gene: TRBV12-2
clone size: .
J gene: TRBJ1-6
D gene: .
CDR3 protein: CASLRVTNSPLHF
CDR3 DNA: TGTGCAAGTCTCAGAGTGACTAATTCACCCCTCCACTTT

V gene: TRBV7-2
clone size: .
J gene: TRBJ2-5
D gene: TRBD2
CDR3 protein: CASSLAAASGGTQYF
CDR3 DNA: TGTGCCAGCAGCTTAGCGGCGGCTAGCGGGGGGACCCAGTACTTC

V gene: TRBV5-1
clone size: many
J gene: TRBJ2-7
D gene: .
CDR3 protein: CASSLRQEINEQYF
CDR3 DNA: TGCGCCAGCAGCTTGAGACAGGAAATTAACGAGCAGTACTTC

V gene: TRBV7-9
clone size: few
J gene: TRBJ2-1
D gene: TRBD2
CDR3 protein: CASSNAPGLVGHEQFF
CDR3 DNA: TGTGCCAGCAGCAACGCGCCGGGACTAGTGGGTCATGAGCAGTTCTTC

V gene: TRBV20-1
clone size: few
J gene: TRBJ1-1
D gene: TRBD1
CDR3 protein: CSAQRQGSTEAFF
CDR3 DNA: TGCAGTGCTCAGCGACAGGGAAGCACTGAAGCTTTCTTT

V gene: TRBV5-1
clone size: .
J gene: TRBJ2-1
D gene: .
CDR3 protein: CASSDVRSGFNEQFF
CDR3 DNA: TGCGCCAGCAGCGACGTAAGGAGCGGGTTCAATGAGCAGTTCTTC

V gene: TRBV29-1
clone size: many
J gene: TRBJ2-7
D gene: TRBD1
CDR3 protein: CSVSWDRDLDEQYF
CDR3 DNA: TGCAGCGTCTCATGGGACAGGGATTTGGACGAGCAGTACTTC

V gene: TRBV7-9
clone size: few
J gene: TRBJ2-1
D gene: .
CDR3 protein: CASSYNRQGSYNEQFF
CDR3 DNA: TGTGCCAGCAGCTATAACCGTCAGGGTTCCTACAATGAGCAGTTCTTC

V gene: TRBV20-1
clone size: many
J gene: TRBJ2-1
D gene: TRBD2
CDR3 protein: CSARGYSREGLNNEQFF
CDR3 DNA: TGCAGTGCTAGAGGGTATAGTCGGGAGGGCCTGAACAATGAGCAGTTCTTC

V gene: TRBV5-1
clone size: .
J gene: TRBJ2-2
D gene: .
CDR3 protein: CASSLVSRNTGELFF
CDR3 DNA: TGCGCCAGCAGCTTGGTTAGCCGGAACACCGGGGAGCTGTTTTTT

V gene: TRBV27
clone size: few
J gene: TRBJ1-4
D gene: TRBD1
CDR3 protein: CATPGQGLEKLFF
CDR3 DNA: TGTGCCACCCCGGGACAGGGTCTGGAAAAACTGTTTTTT

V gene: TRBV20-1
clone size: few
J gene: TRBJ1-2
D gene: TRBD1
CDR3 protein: CSARDLNSGTGADGYTF
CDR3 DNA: TGCAGTGCTAGAGATCTAAACTCCGGGACAGGGGCAGATGGCTACACCTTC

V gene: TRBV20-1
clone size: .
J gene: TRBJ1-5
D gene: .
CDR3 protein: CSARGQPNQPQHF
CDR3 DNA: TGCAGTGCTAGAGGACAGCCTAATCAGCCCCAGCATTTT

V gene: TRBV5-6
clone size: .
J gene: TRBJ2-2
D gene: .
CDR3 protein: CASSSLGRENTGELFF
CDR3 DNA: TGTGCCAGCAGCTCCCTAGGGCGGGAGAACACCGGGGAGCTGTTTTTT

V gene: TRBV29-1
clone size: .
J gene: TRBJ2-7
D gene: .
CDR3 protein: CSVEDAGQRSRQYF
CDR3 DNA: TGCAGCGTTGAAGATGCGGGACAGAGGTCGCGGCAGTACTTC

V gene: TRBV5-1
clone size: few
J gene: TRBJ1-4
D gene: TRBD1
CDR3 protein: CASRNGQGAREKLFF
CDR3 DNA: TGCGCCAGCAGAAACGGACAGGGGGCGCGTGAAAAACTGTTTTTT

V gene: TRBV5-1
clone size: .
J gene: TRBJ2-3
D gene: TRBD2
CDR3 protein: CASSLVIAGGSPDTQYF
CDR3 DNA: TGCGCCAGCAGCTTGGTGATAGCGGGAGGGTCCCCAGATACGCAGTATTTT

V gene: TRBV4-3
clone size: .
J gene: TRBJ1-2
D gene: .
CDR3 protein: CASSQDLTAGYGYTF
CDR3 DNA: TGCGCCAGCAGCCAAGATCTGACGGCAGGCTATGGCTACACCTTC

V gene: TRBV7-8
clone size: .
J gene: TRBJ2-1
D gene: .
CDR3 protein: CASSRRSGVEGNNEQFF
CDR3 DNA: TGTGCCAGCAGCAGGCGTTCGGGGGTTGAGGGGAACAATGAGCAGTTCTTC

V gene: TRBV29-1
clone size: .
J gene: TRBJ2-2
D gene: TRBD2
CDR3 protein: CSVRTGTKDWELFF
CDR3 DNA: TGCAGCGTCAGAACCGGGACTAAAGACTGGGAGCTGTTTTTT

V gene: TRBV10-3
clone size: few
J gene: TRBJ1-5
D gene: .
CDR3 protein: CAISESYLRDQPQHF
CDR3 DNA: TGTGCCATCAGTGAGTCGTACTTAAGGGATCAGCCCCAGCATTTT

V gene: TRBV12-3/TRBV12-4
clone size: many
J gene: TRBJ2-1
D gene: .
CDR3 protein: CASSPTIAVVGNEQFF
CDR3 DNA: TGTGCCAGCAGTCCCACCATAGCGGTTGTTGGCAATGAGCAGTTCTTC

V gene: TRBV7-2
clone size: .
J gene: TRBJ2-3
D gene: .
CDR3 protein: CASSSPGRKSTDTQYF
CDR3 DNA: TGTGCCAGCAGCTCACCGGGACGGAAAAGCACAGATACGCAGTATTTT

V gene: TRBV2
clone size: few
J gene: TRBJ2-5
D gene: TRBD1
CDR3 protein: CASNEGQVGRETQYF
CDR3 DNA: TGTGCCAGCAATGAGGGACAGGTGGGACGGGAGACCCAGTACTTC

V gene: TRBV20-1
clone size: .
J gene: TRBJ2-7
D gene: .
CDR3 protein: CSAPELGGGEQYF
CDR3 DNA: TGCAGTGCCCCGGAACTAGGGGGAGGCGAGCAGTACTTC

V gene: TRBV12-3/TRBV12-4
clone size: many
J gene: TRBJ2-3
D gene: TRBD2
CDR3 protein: CASSMTSGSTDTQYF
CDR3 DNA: TGTGCCAGCAGTATGACTAGCGGAAGCACAGATACGCAGTATTTT

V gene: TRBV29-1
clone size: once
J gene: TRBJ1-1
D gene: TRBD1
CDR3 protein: CSVPRQQGATEAFF
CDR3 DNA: TGCAGCGTCCCCAGGCAACAGGGGGCCACTGAAGCTTTCTTT

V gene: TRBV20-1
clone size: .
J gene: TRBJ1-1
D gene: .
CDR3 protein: CSARIAIEAFF
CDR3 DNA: TGCAGTGCTAGGATAGCAATTGAAGCTTTCTTT

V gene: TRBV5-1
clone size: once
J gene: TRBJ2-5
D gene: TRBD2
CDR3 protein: CASRIGTSGRQGQETQYF
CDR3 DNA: TGCGCCAGCAGGATAGGGACTAGCGGGAGGCAAGGGCAAGAGACCCAGTACTTC

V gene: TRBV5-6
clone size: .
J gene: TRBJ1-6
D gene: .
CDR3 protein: CASTLGQVNSPLHF
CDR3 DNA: TGTGCCAGCACCCTGGGGCAGGTTAATTCACCCCTCCACTTT

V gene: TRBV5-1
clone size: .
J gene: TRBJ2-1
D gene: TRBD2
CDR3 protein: CASSRQGDYSDEQFF
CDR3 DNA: TGCGCCAGCAGCCGGCAAGGGGACTATAGCGATGAGCAGTTCTTC

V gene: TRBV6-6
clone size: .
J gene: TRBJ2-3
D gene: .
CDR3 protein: CASSPGTNTQYF
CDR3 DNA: TGTGCCAGCAGCCCCGGGACCAACACGCAGTATTTT

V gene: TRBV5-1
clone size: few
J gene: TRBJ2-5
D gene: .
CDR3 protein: CASRSDPGESVTQYF
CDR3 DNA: TGCGCCAGCAGGTCCGATCCAGGGGAGTCGGTGACCCAGTACTTC

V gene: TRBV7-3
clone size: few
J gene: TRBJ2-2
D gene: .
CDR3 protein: CASSFLSGAQGTGELFF
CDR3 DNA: TGTGCCAGCAGCTTCCTTTCGGGGGCGCAGGGCACCGGGGAGCTGTTTTTT

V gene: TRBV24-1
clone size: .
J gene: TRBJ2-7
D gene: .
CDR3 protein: CATSETTGLEQYF
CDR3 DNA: TGTGCCACCAGTGAGACAACTGGGCTCGAGCAGTACTTC

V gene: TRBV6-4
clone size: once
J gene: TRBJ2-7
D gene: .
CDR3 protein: CASSAPDRKISYEQYF
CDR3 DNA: TGTGCCAGCAGTGCACCAGACAGGAAAATTTCCTACGAGCAGTACTTC

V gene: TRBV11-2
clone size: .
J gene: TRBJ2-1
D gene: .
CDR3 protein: CASSSRGDVTGRPYNEQFF
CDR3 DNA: TGTGCCAGCAGCTCCCGCGGGGACGTGACAGGGCGGCCCTACAATGAGCAGTTCTTC

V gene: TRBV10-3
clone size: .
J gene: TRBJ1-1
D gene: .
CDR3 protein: CAISESGRMNTEAFF
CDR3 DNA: TGTGCCATCAGTGAGTCGGGCAGGATGAACACTGAAGCTTTCTTT

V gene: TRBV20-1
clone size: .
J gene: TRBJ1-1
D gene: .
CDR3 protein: CSAGGYLTEAFF
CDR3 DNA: TGCAGTGCCGGCGGGTATCTTACTGAAGCTTTCTTT

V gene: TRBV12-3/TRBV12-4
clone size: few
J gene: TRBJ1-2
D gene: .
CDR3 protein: CASSSAGTNTF
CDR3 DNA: TGTGCCAGCTCATCGGCGGGGACGAACACCTTC

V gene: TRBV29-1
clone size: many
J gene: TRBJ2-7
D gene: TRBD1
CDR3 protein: CSVDPAGQGYEQYF
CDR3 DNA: TGCAGCGTTGATCCCGCGGGACAGGGTTACGAGCAGTACTTC

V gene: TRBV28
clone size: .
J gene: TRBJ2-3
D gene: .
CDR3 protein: CASSAELDTQYF
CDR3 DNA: TGTGCCAGCAGTGCGGAGCTCGATACGCAGTATTTT

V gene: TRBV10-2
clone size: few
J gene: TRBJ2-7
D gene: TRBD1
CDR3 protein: CASSGWDRVPPYEQYF
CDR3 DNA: TGCGCCAGCAGTGGGTGGGACAGGGTTCCCCCCTACGAGCAGTACTTC

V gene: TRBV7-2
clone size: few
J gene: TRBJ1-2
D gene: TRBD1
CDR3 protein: CASSSRQGARGYTF
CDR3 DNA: TGTGCCAGCAGCTCGAGACAGGGGGCTCGTGGCTACACCTTC

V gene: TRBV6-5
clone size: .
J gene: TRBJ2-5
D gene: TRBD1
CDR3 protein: CASSSDRGPETQYF
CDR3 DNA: TGTGCCAGCAGTTCTGACAGGGGTCCCGAGACCCAGTACTTC

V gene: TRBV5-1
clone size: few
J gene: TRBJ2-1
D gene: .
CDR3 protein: CASSGDHYNEQFF
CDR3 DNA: TGCGCCAGCAGCGGGGACCACTACAATGAGCAGTTCTTC

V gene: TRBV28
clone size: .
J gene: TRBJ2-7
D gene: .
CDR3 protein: CASSLTGGPRTSGYYEQYF
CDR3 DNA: TGTGCCAGCAGTTTAACAGGGGGCCCCCGGACTAGCGGATATTACGAGCAGTACTTC

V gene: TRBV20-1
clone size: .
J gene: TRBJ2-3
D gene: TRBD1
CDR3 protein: CSAAGTGTGAQYF
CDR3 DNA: TGCAGTGCCGCCGGGACCGGGACAGGGGCACAGTATTTT

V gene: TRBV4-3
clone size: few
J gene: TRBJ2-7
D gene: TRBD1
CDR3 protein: CASSGQGLSEQYF
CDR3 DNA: TGCGCCAGCAGCGGACAGGGGCTAAGCGAGCAGTACTTC

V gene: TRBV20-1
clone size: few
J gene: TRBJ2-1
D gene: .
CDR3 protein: CSARRPPRNEQFF
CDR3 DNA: TGCAGTGCTAGAAGACCGCCGCGCAATGAGCAGTTCTTC